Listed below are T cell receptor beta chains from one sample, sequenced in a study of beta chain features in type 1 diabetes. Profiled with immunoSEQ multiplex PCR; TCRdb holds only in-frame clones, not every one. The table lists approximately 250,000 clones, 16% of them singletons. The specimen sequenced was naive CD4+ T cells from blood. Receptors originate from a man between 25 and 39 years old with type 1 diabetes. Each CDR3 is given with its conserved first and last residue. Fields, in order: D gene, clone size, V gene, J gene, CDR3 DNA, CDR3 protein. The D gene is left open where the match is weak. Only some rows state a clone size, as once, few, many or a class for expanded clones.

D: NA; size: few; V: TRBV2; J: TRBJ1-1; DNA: TGTGCCAGCAGTGAACGCGGACAGCTGAACACTGAAGCTTTCTTT; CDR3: CASSERGQLNTEAFF
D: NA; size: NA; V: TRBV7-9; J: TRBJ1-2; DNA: TGTGCCAGCAGCTTATTGGGCCAAGCCGCCGGCTACACCTTC; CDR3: CASSLLGQAAGYTF
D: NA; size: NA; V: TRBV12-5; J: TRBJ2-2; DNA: TGTGCTAGTGGCAGGGTTGCGGGCACCGGGGAGCTGTTTTTT; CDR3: CASGRVAGTGELFF
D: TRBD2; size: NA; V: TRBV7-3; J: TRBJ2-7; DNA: TGTGCCAGCAGCCTAGGTGGGACTAGCGGCGAGCAGTACTTC; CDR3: CASSLGGTSGEQYF
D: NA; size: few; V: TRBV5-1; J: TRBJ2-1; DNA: TGCGCCAGCAGCACTGACTTTAGCTCCTACAATGAGCAGTTCTTC; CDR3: CASSTDFSSYNEQFF
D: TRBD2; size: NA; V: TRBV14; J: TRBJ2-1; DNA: TGTGCCAGCAGCCCTTTAGCGGGAGGGCCGAGGGGCAATGAGCAGTTCTTC; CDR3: CASSPLAGGPRGNEQFF
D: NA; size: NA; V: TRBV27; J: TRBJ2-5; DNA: TGTGCCAGCAGTTTATCACTGCTGAGTAGGACCCAGTACTTC; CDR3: CASSLSLLSRTQYF
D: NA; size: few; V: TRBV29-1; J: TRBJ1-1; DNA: TGCAGCGTTGACTCAGGGCTCGGCACTGAAGCTTTCTTT; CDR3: CSVDSGLGTEAFF
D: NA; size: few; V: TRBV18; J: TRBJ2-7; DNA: TGTGCCAGCTCACCACAATTGTCTCTGGACAGACCTTACGAGCAGTACTTC; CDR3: CASSPQLSLDRPYEQYF
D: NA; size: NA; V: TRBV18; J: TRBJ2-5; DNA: TGTGCCAGCTCACCACCTCAGGGGCAAGGGGAGACCCAGTACTTC; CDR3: CASSPPQGQGETQYF
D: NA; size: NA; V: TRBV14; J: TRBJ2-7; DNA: TGTGCCAGCAGCCGTTCGGGGTTAATCTACGAGCAGTACTTC; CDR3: CASSRSGLIYEQYF
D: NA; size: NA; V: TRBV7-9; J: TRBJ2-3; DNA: TGTGCCAGCAGCTTAGGGGCTACAGATACGCAGTATTTT; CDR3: CASSLGATDTQYF
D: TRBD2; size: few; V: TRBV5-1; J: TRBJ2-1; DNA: TGCGCCAGCAGCCCCCCGACTAGCGGGAGGACGTCCTACAATGAGCAGTTCTTC; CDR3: CASSPPTSGRTSYNEQFF
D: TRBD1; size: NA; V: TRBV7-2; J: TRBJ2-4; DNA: TGTGCCAGCAGCCTAGGACAGGGGGCGCTGAACATTCAGTACTTC; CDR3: CASSLGQGALNIQYF
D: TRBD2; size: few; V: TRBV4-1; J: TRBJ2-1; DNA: TGCGCCAGCAGCCCCCTGGGAGGACTAGCGGGAGGGCGGTTCCTCTTC; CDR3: CASSPLGGLAGGRFLF
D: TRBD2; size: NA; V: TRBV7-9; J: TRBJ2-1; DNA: TGTGCCAGCAGCTTTCAACCGGGACTAGCGGGGGTCAATGAGCAGTTCTTC; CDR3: CASSFQPGLAGVNEQFF
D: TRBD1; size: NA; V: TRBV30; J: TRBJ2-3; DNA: TGTGCCTGGGAAACGGGACAGGGACGAGGAACGCAGTATTTT; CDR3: CAWETGQGRGTQYF
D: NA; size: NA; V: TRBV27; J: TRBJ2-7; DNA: TGTGCCAGCAGTCCGCGGGACGGATCCCGCTACGAGCAGTACTTC; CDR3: CASSPRDGSRYEQYF
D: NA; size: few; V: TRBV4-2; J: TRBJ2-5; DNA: TGTGCCAGCAGCCAAGATCGGGGTGGGCGAGAGACCCAGTACTTC; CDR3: CASSQDRGGRETQYF
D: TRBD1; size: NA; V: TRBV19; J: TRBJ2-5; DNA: TGTGCCAAATCCTCCACTAGGGACAGGAGAGGTTGGACCCAGTACTTC; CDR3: CAKSSTRDRRGWTQYF
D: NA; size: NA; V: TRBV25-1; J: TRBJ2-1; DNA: TGTGCCAGCAGTGAAAGGGTGAGCAATGAGCAGTTCTTC; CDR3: CASSERVSNEQFF
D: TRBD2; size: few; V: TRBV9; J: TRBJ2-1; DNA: TGTGCCAGCAGCGCACTTAGCGGGAGGGCATCCAATGAGCAGTTCTTC; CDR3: CASSALSGRASNEQFF
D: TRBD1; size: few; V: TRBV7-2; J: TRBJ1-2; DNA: TGTGCCAGCAGCGCACAGGGGGCAGGTGGCTACACCTTC; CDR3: CASSAQGAGGYTF